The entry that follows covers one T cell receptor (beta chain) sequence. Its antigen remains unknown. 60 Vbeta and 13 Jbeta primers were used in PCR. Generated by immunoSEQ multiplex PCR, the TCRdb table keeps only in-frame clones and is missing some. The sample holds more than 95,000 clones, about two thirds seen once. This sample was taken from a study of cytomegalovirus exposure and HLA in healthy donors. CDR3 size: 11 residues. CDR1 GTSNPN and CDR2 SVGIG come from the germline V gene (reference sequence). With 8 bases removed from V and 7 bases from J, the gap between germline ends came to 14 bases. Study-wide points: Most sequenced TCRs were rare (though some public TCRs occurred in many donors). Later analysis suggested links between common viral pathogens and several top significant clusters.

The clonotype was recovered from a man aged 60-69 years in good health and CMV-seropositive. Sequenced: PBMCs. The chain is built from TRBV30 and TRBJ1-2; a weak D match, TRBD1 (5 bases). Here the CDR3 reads CAEAQGLGYTF. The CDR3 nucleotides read TGTGCCGAAGCCCAGGGTCTTGGCTACACCTTC.